This T cell receptor beta chain emerged from a study of T cell changes during pregnancy in multiple sclerosis. CDR1 MNHEY and CDR2 SVGAGI come from the germline V gene. The V gene end was trimmed by 2 bases and the J gene end by 0 bases; junction bases not matched to a gene: 0. This CDR3 region has 15 residues. This table comes from immunoSEQ multiplex PCR, and its TCRdb copy is limited to in-frame clones, with some not included. The data hold around 59,000 clones, with 80% to 95% observed a single time. The chain couples TRBV6-5 to TRBJ1-4, with TRBD1 matching over 7 bases. The specimen comprised peripheral blood, sampled in the third trimester of pregnancy. The source is a female donor in good health, enrolled as a control in a pregnancy study. The CDR3 region is CASSYTGATNEKLFF. In DNA form, the CDR3 reads TGTGCCAGCAGTTACACAGGGGCAACTAATGAAAAACTGTTTTTT.